Listed here are 3 T cell receptor beta chains from one sample, sequenced in a study of blood T cell repertoires in COVID-19 (dated by TCRdb to about 2020). The library was generated by the immunoSEQ multiplex PCR assay. TCRdb stores this immuneACCESS table with in-frame sequences only. Part of the clones is absent; in the studies checked, under half of the shortfall reflects unresolved V genes, and no reason is known for the rest. For this sample there are 25,000 to 35,000 clones; roughly 80% appear just once. 25% of the sample is taken by the ten largest. What was sequenced was peripheral blood. These receptor sequences come from a man aged 65 to 85 with active COVID-19.

The V gene is TRBV24-1, the J gene TRBJ1-5, with a weak D call TRBD1 (5 bases). This CDR3 comprises 13 residues. The germline V gene has CDR1 KGHDR and CDR2 SFDVKD. The V end was cut by 8 bases, the J end by 7 bases, with 14 bases between. The CDR3 region has the DNA TGTGCCACCAACGGGCAGGGAGGGCAGCCCCAGCATTTT. Its translation is CATNGQGGQPQHF.

DNA for the CDR3: TGTGCCAGCAGTTACGGGGGGAACTATGGCTACACCTTC. Translating it yields CASSYGGNYGYTF. This chain joins TRBV6-5 and TRBJ1-2; TRBD1 is a possible D gene (5 bases). V gave up 2 bases and J gave up 2 bases, with 6 bases separating them. The CDR3 consists of 13 residues. The V gene's germline CDR1 is MNHEY and CDR2 SVGAGI.

The V and J genes are TRBV4-1 and TRBJ1-3, with 8 bases aligning to TRBD1. Losses at the gene ends were 4 bases for V and 0 bases for J; bases not matched to a gene: 5. Germline V gene data show CDR1 as MGHRA and CDR2 as YSYEKL. This CDR3 is 16 amino acids long. The DNA for the CDR3 is TGCGCCAGCAGCCCAACCGGGACAGGCTCTGGAAACACCATATATTTT. This translates into CASSPTGTGSGNTIYF.